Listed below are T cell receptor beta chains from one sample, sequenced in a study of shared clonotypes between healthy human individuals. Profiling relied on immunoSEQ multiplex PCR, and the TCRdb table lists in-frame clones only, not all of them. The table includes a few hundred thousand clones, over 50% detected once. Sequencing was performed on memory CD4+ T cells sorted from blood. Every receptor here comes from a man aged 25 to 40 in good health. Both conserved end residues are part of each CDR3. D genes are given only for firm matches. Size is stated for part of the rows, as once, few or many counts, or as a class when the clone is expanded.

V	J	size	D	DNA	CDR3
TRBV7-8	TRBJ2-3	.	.	TGTGCCAGCAGCTCGAATGGGGACCTCACAGATACGCAGTATTTT	CASSSNGDLTDTQYF
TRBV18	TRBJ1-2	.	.	TGTGCCAGCTCTATTGGGCTTGGCTACACCTTC	CASSIGLGYTF
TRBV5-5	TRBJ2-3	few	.	TGTGCCAGCAGCTTGGGGGGTAACACAGATACGCAGTATTTT	CASSLGGNTDTQYF
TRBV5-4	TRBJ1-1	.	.	TGTGCCAGCAGCCCTAACAGGAATTTCATGAACACTGAAGCTTTCTTT	CASSPNRNFMNTEAFF
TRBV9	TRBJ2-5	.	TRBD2	TGTGCCAGCAGCGCGATCGGGGCGGGGGGCCAAGAGACCCAGTACTTC	CASSAIGAGGQETQYF
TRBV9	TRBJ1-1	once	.	TGTGCCAGCAGCGTAGCGGGGGGAGGTGAAGCTTTCTTT	CASSVAGGGEAFF
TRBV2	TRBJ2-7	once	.	TGTGCCAGCGCCTTTAAGACAGTGCAGTACTTC	CASAFKTVQYF
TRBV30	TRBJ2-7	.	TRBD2	TGTGCCTGCTCTAGCGGGAGCCACGAGCAGTACTTC	CACSSGSHEQYF
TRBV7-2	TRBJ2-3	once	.	TGTGCCAGCAGCTTTAACCGCGGTACGGTGGGCACAGATACGCAGTATTTT	CASSFNRGTVGTDTQYF
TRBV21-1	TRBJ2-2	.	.	TGTGCCAGAATCACTCCCGGGACGGCGAACACCGGGGAGCTGTTTTTT	CARITPGTANTGELFF
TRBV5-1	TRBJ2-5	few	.	TGCGCCAGCAGCTTGGAGAGTCGGCGAGAAGAGACCCAGTACTTC	CASSLESRREETQYF
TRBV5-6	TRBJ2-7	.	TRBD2	TGTGCCAGCAGCTTGGTAGCACTAGCGGGAGTCGGTGAGCAGTACTTC	CASSLVALAGVGEQYF
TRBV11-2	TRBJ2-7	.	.	TGTGCCAGCAGTTCCCGCAGGGTTTCCACTTACGAGCAGTACTTC	CASSSRRVSTYEQYF
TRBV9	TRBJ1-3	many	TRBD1	TGTGCCAGCAGCGCTGGGACAGCTGGAAACACCATATATTTT	CASSAGTAGNTIYF
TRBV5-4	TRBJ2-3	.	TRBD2	TGTGCCAGCACCTTCTTAGCGGGAGAAAGCACAGATACGCAGTATTTT	CASTFLAGESTDTQYF
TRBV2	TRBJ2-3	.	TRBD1	TGTGCCAGCAGTGAGACAGGGGTGCCAGATACGCAGTATTTT	CASSETGVPDTQYF
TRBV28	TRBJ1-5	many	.	TGTGCCAGCAGTTTGGATCGTAGAACCGGGATGAGGTGGAATCAGCCCCAGCATTTT	CASSLDRRTGMRWNQPQHF
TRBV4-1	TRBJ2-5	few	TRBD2	TGCGCCAGCAGCCAAGAACCTAGCGGGCACCAAGAGACCCAGTACTTC	CASSQEPSGHQETQYF